One and the same sample provided the 10 T cell receptor beta chains below, sequenced in a study of blood T cell repertoires in COVID-19 (dated by TCRdb to the early 2020s). Libraries were made using the immunoSEQ multiplex PCR assay. TCRdb carries this immuneACCESS record with in-frame sequences only. Its versions omit some clonotypes, under half of them owing to an unresolved V gene in the studies checked, with the rest unexplained. This sample is represented by about 140,000 clones; roughly four fifths of them were singletons. More than 3.5% of the sample is in the top ten clones. The sequenced sample consisted of peripheral blood. The receptor set was obtained from a woman aged 80 or over with active or convalescent COVID-19.

The chain couples TRBV6-6 to TRBJ1-3, with 7 nucleotides matching TRBD1. Germline CDR1 and CDR2: MNHNY and SVGAGI (reference sequence). The ends lost 5 bases at V and 2 bases at J; junction bases unmatched: 12. The CDR3 length is 17 residues. CDR3: CASSPFTLRGPGNTIYF. The CDR3 DNA reads TGTGCCAGCAGTCCTTTCACCCTAAGGGGGCCTGGAAACACCATATATTTT.

This chain joins TRBV6-5 and TRBJ1-2; D is unclear. Trimming shortened V by 2 bases and J by 4 bases, and 11 bases separated the two germline ends. Per the germline V gene, CDR1 is MNHEY and CDR2 is SVGAGI. This CDR3 spans 14 amino acids. CDR3 bases: TGTGCCAGCAGTTACGTTTCCGGGGTCTATGGCTACACCTTC. This gives the protein CASSYVSGVYGYTF.

V is TRBV11-1 and J is TRBJ1-6; D might be TRBD1 (6 bases). CDR1 and CDR2 from the germline V gene are SGHAT and FQDESV (reference sequence). V lost 3 bases to trimming and J lost 6 bases, with 9 bases between them. This CDR3 spans 14 amino acids. Written as DNA, the CDR3 is TGTGCCAGCAGCTTGAGCAGGGGTAATTCACCCCTCCACTTT. Its translation: CASSLSRGNSPLHF.

This rearrangement joins TRBV3-1 (or the pseudogene TRBV3-2) to TRBJ1-5; 7 bases align to TRBD1. The CDR3 has 15 residues. Trimming took 3 bases from V and 2 from J; bases not matched to a gene: 4. The V gene's germline CDR1 is LGHDT and CDR2 YNNKEL (reference sequence). The CDR3 is CASSQFGQGNQPQHF. CDR3 bases: TGTGCCAGCAGCCAGTTCGGACAGGGCAATCAGCCCCAGCATTTT.

The chain joins TRBV27 to TRBJ2-1; maybe TRBD2 (5 bases). The CDR3 has 12 amino acids. The germline V gene encodes CDR1 MNHEY and CDR2 SMNVEV (reference sequence). V was trimmed by 10 bases and J by 0 bases, leaving 7 bases between them. CDR3 sequence (DNA): TGTGCCACCGGGGACTCCTACAATGAGCAGTTCTTC. Its protein is CATGDSYNEQFF.

This chain joins TRBV4-2 and TRBJ2-7; no firm D call. Germline V gives CDR1 LGHNA, CDR2 YNFKEQ. The CDR3 loop spans 16 amino acids. V lost 0 bases to trimming and J lost 2 bases, with 14 bases between them. CDR3 in amino acids: CASSQDRGTTTYEQYF. The CDR3 DNA reads TGTGCCAGCAGCCAAGATCGTGGCACGACAACCTACGAGCAGTACTTC.

In its sample, this clone was seen a few times. The V call is TRBV5-8, the J call TRBJ2-7; weak D call: TRBD2 (6 bases). From germline, CDR1 is SGHTS and CDR2 YDEGEE. Deletions cut 7 bases from V and 4 bases from J, with 18 bases between. CDR3 length: 14 residues. CDR3 DNA: TGTGCCAGCCTCAGGAGGGCAGGGAGGTACGAGCAGTACTTC. It yields the protein CASLRRAGRYEQYF.

V usage is TRBV5-1 and J usage is TRBJ2-3, with D maybe TRBD2 (7 bases). Per the germline V gene, CDR1 is SGHRS and CDR2 is YFSETQ. Trimming took 7 bases from V and 1 from J, leaving 10 bases between them. The CDR3 extends over 13 amino acids. The CDR3 is CASGGAGTDTQYF. In nucleotides, the CDR3 is TGCGCCAGCGGGGGGGCAGGCACAGATACGCAGTATTTT. The full variable domain, completed using reference TRBV5-1 and TRBJ2-3, is KAGVTQTPRYLIKTRGQQVTLSCSPISGHRSVSWYQQTPGQGLQFLFEYFSETQRNKGNFPGRFSGRQFSNSRSEMNVSTLELGDSALYLCASGGAGTDTQYFGPGTRLTVL.

The rearrangement joins TRBV6-2 or TRBV6-3 to TRBJ2-5; no reliable D call. V was shortened by 0 bases and J by 1 base, with 9 bases between the two germline ends. The CDR3 sequence is 15 residues long. Germline loops: CDR1 MNHEY, CDR2 SVGEGT. The CDR3 coding sequence is TGTGCCAGCAGTTACTCTTTGACACCCCAAGAGACCCAGTACTTC. Translated, it gives CASSYSLTPQETQYF.

The V call is TRBV2, the J call TRBJ2-7; D may be TRBD1 (5 bases). Germline lookup yields CDR1 SNHLY and CDR2 FYNNEI. This CDR3 is built from 14 residues. The V end was cut by 6 bases, the J end by 2 bases, with 14 bases between. The CDR3 spells CASRRIRTTYEQYF. DNA for the CDR3: TGTGCCAGCAGACGGATACGGACAACCTACGAGCAGTACTTC.